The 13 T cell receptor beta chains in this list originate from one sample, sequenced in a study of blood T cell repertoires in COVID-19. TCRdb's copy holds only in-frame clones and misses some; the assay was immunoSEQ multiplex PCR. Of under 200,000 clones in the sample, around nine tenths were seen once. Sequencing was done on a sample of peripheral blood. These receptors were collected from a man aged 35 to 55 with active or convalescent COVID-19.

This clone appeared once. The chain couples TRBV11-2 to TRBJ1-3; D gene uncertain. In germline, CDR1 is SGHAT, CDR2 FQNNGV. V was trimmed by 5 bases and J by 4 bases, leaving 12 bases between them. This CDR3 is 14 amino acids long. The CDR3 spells CASSPGGYGNTIYF. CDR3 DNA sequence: TGTGCCAGCAGCCCAGGCGGGTACGGAAACACCATATATTTT.

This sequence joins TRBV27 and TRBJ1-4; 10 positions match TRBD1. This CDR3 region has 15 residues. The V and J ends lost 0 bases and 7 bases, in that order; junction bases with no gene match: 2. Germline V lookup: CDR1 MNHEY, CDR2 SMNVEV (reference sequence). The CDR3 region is CASSLSWTGGEKLFF. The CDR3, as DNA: TGTGCCAGCAGTTTATCGTGGACAGGGGGTGAAAAACTGTTTTTT.

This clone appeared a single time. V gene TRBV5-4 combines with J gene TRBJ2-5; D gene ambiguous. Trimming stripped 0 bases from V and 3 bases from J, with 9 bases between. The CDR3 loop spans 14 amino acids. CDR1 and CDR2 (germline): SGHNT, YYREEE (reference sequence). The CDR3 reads CASSLGSREETQYF. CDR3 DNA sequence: TGTGCCAGCAGCTTGGGGAGCAGAGAAGAGACCCAGTACTTC.

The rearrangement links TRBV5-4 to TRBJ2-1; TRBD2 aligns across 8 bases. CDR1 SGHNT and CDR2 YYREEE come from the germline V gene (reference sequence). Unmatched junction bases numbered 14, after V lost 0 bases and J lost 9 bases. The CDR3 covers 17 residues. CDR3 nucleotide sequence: TGTGCCAGCAGCTTGGCCGGGAGTCGGGGGGGCGGGGTTGAGCAGTTCTTC. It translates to CASSLAGSRGGGVEQFF.

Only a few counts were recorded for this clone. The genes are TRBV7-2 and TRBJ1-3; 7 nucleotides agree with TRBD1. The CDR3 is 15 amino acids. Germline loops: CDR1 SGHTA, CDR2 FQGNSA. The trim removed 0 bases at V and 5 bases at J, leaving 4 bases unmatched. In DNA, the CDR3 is TGTGCCAGCAGCTTAGCGCAGGGGGGAAGAAACACCATATATTTT. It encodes CASSLAQGGRNTIYF.

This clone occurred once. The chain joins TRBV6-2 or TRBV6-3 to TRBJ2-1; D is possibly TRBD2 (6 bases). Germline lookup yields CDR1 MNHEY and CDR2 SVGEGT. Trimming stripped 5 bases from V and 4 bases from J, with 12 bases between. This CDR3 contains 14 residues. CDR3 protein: CASSQFSGYNEQFF. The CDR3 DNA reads TGTGCCAGCAGTCAATTTAGCGGTTACAATGAGCAGTTCTTC.

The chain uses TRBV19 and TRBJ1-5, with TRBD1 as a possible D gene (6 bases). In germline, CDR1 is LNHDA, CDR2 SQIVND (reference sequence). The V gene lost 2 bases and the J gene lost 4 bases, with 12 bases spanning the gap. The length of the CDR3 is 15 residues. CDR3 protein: CASSILDRRNQPQHF. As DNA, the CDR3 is TGTGCCAGTAGTATACTCGACAGGAGAAATCAGCCCCAGCATTTT.

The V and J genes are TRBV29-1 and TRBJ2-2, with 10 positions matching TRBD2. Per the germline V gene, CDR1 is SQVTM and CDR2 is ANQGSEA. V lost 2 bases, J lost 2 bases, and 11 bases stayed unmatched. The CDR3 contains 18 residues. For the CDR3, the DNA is TGCAGCGTTGAAAATAGTCTAGCGGGGGTTTCAAACACCGGGGAGCTGTTTTTT. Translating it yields CSVENSLAGVSNTGELFF.

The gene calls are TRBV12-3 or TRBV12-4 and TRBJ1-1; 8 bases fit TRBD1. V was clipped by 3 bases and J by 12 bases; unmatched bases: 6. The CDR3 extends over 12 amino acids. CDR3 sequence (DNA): TGTGCCAGCAGTTTCGGACAGGGTGGAACTTTCTTT. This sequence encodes CASSFGQGGTFF.

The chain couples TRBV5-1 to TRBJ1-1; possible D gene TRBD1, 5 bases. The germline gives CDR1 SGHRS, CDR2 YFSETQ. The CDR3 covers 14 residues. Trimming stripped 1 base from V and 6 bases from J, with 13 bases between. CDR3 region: CASSLTLQVPEAFF. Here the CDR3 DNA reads TGCGCCAGCAGCTTGACGTTACAGGTCCCTGAAGCTTTCTTT.

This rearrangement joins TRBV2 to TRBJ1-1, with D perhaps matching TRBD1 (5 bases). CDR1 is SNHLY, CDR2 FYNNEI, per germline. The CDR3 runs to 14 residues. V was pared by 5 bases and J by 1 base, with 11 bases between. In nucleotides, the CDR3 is TGTGCCAGCAGTCTTCAGGGCCGGAACACTGAAGCTTTCTTT. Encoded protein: CASSLQGRNTEAFF.

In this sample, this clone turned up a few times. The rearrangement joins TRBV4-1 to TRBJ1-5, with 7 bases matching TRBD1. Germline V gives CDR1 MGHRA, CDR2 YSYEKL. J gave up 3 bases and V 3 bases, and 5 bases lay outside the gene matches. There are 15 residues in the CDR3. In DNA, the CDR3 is TGCGCCAGCAGCCAGCCGGACAGGAACAATCAGCCCCAGCATTTT. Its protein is CASSQPDRNNQPQHF.

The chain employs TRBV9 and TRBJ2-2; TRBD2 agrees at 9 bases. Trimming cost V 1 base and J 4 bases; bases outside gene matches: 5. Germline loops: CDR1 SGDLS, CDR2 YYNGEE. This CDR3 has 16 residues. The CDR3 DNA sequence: TGTGCCAGCAGCGTAAGGTCTAGCGGGGCCACCGGGGAGCTGTTTTTT. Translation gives CASSVRSSGATGELFF.